The 21 T cell receptor beta chains presented below share a single source sample, sequenced in a study of CD8 T cells in Susac syndrome (dated by TCRdb to between 2018 and 2021). Library construction relied on the immunoSEQ multiplex PCR assay. RNA was extracted with the RNeasy kit and 0.5 to 1 ug was reverse transcribed using random hexamers. TCRdb redid the processing of the public reads, applying fastp at Q25 and MiXCR, and retained in-frame beta chains. Each CDR3 protein gets just one entry, which takes the most common genes and DNA from the rows behind it. The sample yields about 130,000 distinct CDR3 sequences; approximately 95% were counted once. Under 0.2% of the sample is in the top ten clones. The sequenced sample consisted of CD8+ T cells from PBMCs. The source is a human donor with Susac syndrome.

CDR3 DNA sequence: TGTGCCAGCAGCGAGACAGGGACCAATTCTGGGGCCAACGTCCTGACTTTC. It is translated as CASSETGTNSGANVLTF. The chain uses TRBV9 and TRBJ2-6; 7 nucleotides align to TRBD1. The germline CDR1 and CDR2 sequences are SGDLS and YYNGEE. The V segment lost 3 bases and the J segment 1 base; nucleotides outside the gene matches: 7. The CDR3 is 17 residues long.

V usage is TRBV12-3 or TRBV12-4 and J usage is TRBJ2-1; D remains ambiguous. The V end lost 3 bases, the J end lost 7 bases, and 4 bases lay between the germline ends. The CDR3 runs 11 residues. CDR3 DNA: TGTGCCAGCAGTTTTAGTAATGAGCAGTTCTTC. Translating it yields CASSFSNEQFF.

The chain combines TRBV28 with TRBJ2-5; weak D call: TRBD1 (5 bases). This CDR3 region has 15 residues. V lost 1 base, J lost 5 bases, and 14 bases lay in between. The germline V gene encodes CDR1 MDHEN and CDR2 SYDVKM. This CDR3 reads CASSLFRVVRETQYF. For the CDR3, the DNA is TGTGCCAGCAGTTTATTCAGGGTAGTTAGGGAGACCCAGTACTTC. The complete variable domain, with remaining parts taken from reference TRBV28 and TRBJ2-5, reads DVKVTQSSRYLVKRTGEKVFLECVQDMDHENMFWYRQDPGLGLRLIYFSYDVKMKEKGDIPEGYSVSREKKERFSLILESASTNQTSMYLCASSLFRVVRETQYFGPGTRLLVL.

The chain carries TRBV5-1 and TRBJ2-3; D gene unclear. Trimming stripped 4 bases from V and 1 base from J, with 13 bases between. The CDR3 extends over 15 amino acids. Per the germline V gene, CDR1 is SGHRS and CDR2 is YFSETQ. The CDR3 DNA sequence: TGCGCCAGCAGCCGAGTAGGGTCCGGCACAGATACGCAGTATTTT. Encoded protein: CASSRVGSGTDTQYF. Variable domain in full (rest from reference TRBV5-1 and TRBJ2-3): KAGVTQTPRYLIKTRGQQVTLSCSPISGHRSVSWYQQTPGQGLQFLFEYFSETQRNKGNFPGRFSGRQFSNSRSEMNVSTLELGDSALYLCASSRVGSGTDTQYFGPGTRLTVL.

The rearrangement joins TRBV29-1 to TRBJ1-2, with a tentative D call TRBD1 (5 bases). This CDR3 has 13 amino acids. Per the germline V gene, CDR1 is SQVTM and CDR2 is ANQGSEA. Between the trimmed V and J ends, which lost 4 bases and 0 bases, there was a span of 9 bases. The DNA for the CDR3 is TGCAGCGTTGCAGGGATTACTAACTATGGCTACACCTTC. This gives the protein CSVAGITNYGYTF.

This sequence joins TRBV12-3 or TRBV12-4 and TRBJ2-7; D is possibly TRBD2 (6 bases). The ends were cut back, 3 bases at V and 5 bases at J, with 14 bases in the middle. CDR3 size: 14 residues. DNA of the CDR3: TGTGCCAGCAGTTTTGATTCTAGCGCGAACGAGCAGTACTTC. It encodes CASSFDSSANEQYF.

The J gene is TRBJ1-1, the V gene TRBV30; weak D call: TRBD1 (6 bases). Per germline, CDR1 GTSNPN and CDR2 SVGIG (reference sequence). The CDR3 has 10 amino acids. V lost 5 bases and J 8 bases, leaving 9 bases between the germline ends. The CDR3, as DNA: TGTGCCTGGGAGGGGACAGAAGCTTTCTTT. Its protein product is CAWEGTEAFF.

The chain employs TRBV5-1 and TRBJ2-1, with 8 nucleotides matching TRBD2. V dropped 4 bases and J dropped 5; count of bases not matched to a gene: 2. The CDR3 totals 13 residues. Per the germline V gene, CDR1 is SGHRS and CDR2 is YFSETQ. Here the CDR3 reads CASSRGGHNEQFF. CDR3 nucleotides: TGCGCCAGCAGCCGCGGGGGGCACAATGAGCAGTTCTTC.

This chain connects TRBV5-4 to TRBJ2-1; TRBD2 aligns across 9 bases. Germline V gene data show CDR1 as SGHNT and CDR2 as YYREEE (reference sequence). The V and J ends lost 0 bases and 5 bases, in that order; junction bases with no gene match: 3. This CDR3 has 15 amino acids. The CDR3 loop is CASSLELAGDNEQFF. The CDR3 region has the DNA TGTGCCAGCAGCTTGGAACTAGCGGGTGACAATGAGCAGTTCTTC.

This chain uses TRBV7-2 with TRBJ1-1; tentatively, D is TRBD1 (5 bases). This CDR3 region has 15 residues. The germline V gene has CDR1 SGHTA and CDR2 FQGNSA. Trimming removed 4 bases from V and 5 bases from J, with 17 bases in between. CDR3 in amino acids: CASSWGYSGKTEAFF. In DNA, the CDR3 is TGTGCCAGCAGCTGGGGGTATAGCGGTAAAACTGAAGCTTTCTTT.

The chain is built from TRBV5-4 and TRBJ2-1; no reliable D call. Germline assignment: CDR1 SGHNT and CDR2 YYREEE (reference sequence). The CDR3 is 12 amino acids. Trimming took off 5 bases at V and 4 bases at J, with 7 bases between the two ends. CDR3 DNA sequence: TGTGCCAGCAGAGACACATACAATGAGCAGTTCTTC. Translated: CASRDTYNEQFF.

The rearrangement uses TRBV7-2 and TRBJ2-7; TRBD2 matches at 13 bases. Germline CDR1 and CDR2: SGHTA and FQGNSA. The J segment lost 4 bases and the V segment lost 5 bases, leaving 8 bases of the junction unmatched. The CDR3 spans 16 residues. This CDR3 reads CASSPGGLAGSYEQYF. CDR3 in DNA: TGTGCCAGCAGCCCAGGGGGACTAGCGGGAAGTTACGAGCAGTACTTC.

The chain has TRBV14 and TRBJ1-2; D uncertain. CDR1 is SGHDN, CDR2 FVKESK, per germline. CDR3 length: 15 residues. V lost 6 bases to trimming and J lost 4 bases, with 18 bases between them. The CDR3: CASSPPLNVVYGYTF. Written as DNA, the CDR3 is TGTGCCAGCAGTCCGCCGCTAAACGTGGTCTATGGCTACACCTTC.

This chain joins TRBV29-1 and TRBJ2-2; D is possibly TRBD1 (6 bases). From germline, CDR1 is SQVTM and CDR2 ANQGSEA. The V gene lost 3 bases and the J gene lost 2 bases, with 13 bases spanning the gap. The CDR3 totals 15 residues. As DNA, the CDR3 is TGCAGCGTTGAGGGTCTAGGGACAAACACCGGGGAGCTGTTTTTT. Its translation: CSVEGLGTNTGELFF.

This chain joins TRBV20-1 and TRBJ2-7; 14 bases are a match to TRBD2. CDR1 is DFQATT, CDR2 SNEGSKA, per germline (reference sequence). The CDR3 is made up of 15 amino acids. Losses at the gene ends were 5 bases for V and 5 bases for J; bases not matched to a gene: 8. CDR3 sequence (DNA): TGCAGTGCTGAGAAAGGGACTAGCGGGAGAGACGAGCAGTACTTC. Protein product: CSAEKGTSGRDEQYF.

The chain employs TRBV27 and TRBJ2-1, with 9 positions matching TRBD2. The J segment lost 0 bases and the V segment lost 3 bases, leaving 12 bases of the junction unmatched. The length of the CDR3 is 19 residues. Germline V gene sequence: CDR1 MNHEY, CDR2 SMNVEV (reference sequence). In DNA form, the CDR3 reads TGTGCCAGCAGTTTCACCGGGACTAGCTACGTCGGCTCCTACAATGAGCAGTTCTTC. Residues: CASSFTGTSYVGSYNEQFF.

The chain combines TRBV2 with TRBJ2-7; 12 positions agree with TRBD2. V lost 1 base to trimming and J lost 11 bases; unmatched junction nucleotides: 0. The CDR3 sequence is 12 residues long. Per the germline V gene, CDR1 is SNHLY and CDR2 is FYNNEI. The CDR3 nucleotides read TGTGCCAGCAGTGAAGGACTAGCGGGAGAGTACTTC. As protein: CASSEGLAGEYF.

The chain uses TRBV29-1 and TRBJ1-1; tentatively, D is TRBD1 (5 bases). The length of the CDR3 is 13 residues. Germline V lookup: CDR1 SQVTM, CDR2 ANQGSEA. The ends were cut back, 3 bases at V and 12 bases at J, with 20 bases in the middle. CDR3: CSVDPWDSPESFF. The CDR3, as DNA: TGCAGCGTTGACCCTTGGGACTCCCCCGAGTCTTTCTTT.

This chain uses TRBV27 with TRBJ2-4; D not resolved. The CDR3 covers 14 residues. Trimming cost V 6 bases and J 2 bases, with 11 bases left between them. CDR1 is MNHEY and CDR2 is SMNVEV in the germline V gene (reference sequence). This CDR3 is CASSSLGTKNIQYF. CDR3 DNA: TGTGCCAGCAGCTCCCTTGGGACCAAAAACATTCAGTACTTC.

V is TRBV6-2 or TRBV6-3 and J is TRBJ2-1, with 7 bases identical to TRBD2. CDR3 length: 15 amino acids. The germline V gene encodes CDR1 MNHEY and CDR2 SVGEGT. V was clipped by 5 bases and J by 8 bases; unmatched bases: 12. This CDR3 is CASSDLASGDYEQFF. CDR3 coding DNA: TGTGCCAGCAGTGACTTGGCTAGCGGTGATTATGAGCAGTTCTTC.

This chain joins TRBV15 and TRBJ1-5; no firm D call. Trimming took 1 base from V and 0 from J, leaving 10 bases between them. CDR1 is LNHNV, CDR2 YYDKDF, per germline (reference sequence). This CDR3 is built from 16 residues. The chain's CDR3 is CATSRGGDGSNQPQHF. The DNA for the CDR3 is TGTGCCACCAGCAGAGGTGGAGACGGTAGCAATCAGCCCCAGCATTTT.